This TCR beta chain was observed in a study of cytomegalovirus exposure and HLA in healthy donors. The length of the CDR3 is 13 residues. The trim removed 4 bases at V and 2 bases at J, leaving 0 bases unmatched. Germline CDR1 is MNHNS and CDR2 is SASEGT. On this clone: Its target is not known. Other DNA sequences in the same sample also yield this CDR3.

In the PCR, 60 Vbeta and 13 Jbeta primers were used. Measured with immunoSEQ multiplex PCR; TCRdb has only the in-frame clones, and not every one. This table has around 170,000 clones, approximately 84% appearing once. Study results and limitations: For cytomegalovirus status, the classifier reportedly gave diagnoses with high specificity and sensitivity. Within an earlier analysis, most TCR beta V segments proved productive either about 87% or about 30% of the time. Of the V segments, some could not be distinguished, including TRBV6-2 and TRBV6-3, and were excluded.

The sequence came from a man between 50 and 59 years old in good health and CMV-seropositive. The genes are TRBV6-1 and TRBJ1-2, with TRBD1 matching 8 bases. Material: PBMCs. The CDR3 DNA is TGTGCCAGCAGTGGGACAGGGAACTATGGCTACACCTTC. As protein: CASSGTGNYGYTF.